The next 3 T cell receptor beta chains were all read from a single sample in a study of pediatric ulcerative colitis. Data came from immunoSEQ multiplex PCR; TCRdb stores just in-frame clones and leaves some out. The table shows some 37,000 clones, with around 73% occurring only once. One to two pinch biopsies were taken from the rectum during colonoscopy. Material: gut tissue. The receptors were sampled from a boy between 5 and 17 years old with moderate ulcerative colitis.

The chain links TRBV6-6 to TRBJ2-7; D may correspond to TRBD1 or TRBD2 (5 bases each). Trimming stripped 7 bases from V and 0 bases from J, with 16 bases between. The CDR3 spans 15 residues. From germline, CDR1 is MNHNY and CDR2 SVGAGI (reference sequence). CDR3 in amino acids: CASTDFWGSSYEQYF. The CDR3 bases are TGTGCCAGCACCGACTTTTGGGGGAGCTCCTACGAGCAGTACTTC.

V is TRBV5-8 and J is TRBJ2-7; perhaps TRBD1 as D (6 bases). V gave up 3 bases and J gave up 2 bases, with 15 bases separating them. Germline V gene sequence: CDR1 SGHTS, CDR2 YDEGEE. The CDR3 length is 15 residues. The CDR3 DNA reads as TGTGCCAGCAGCTCATCCGGGACAAGAGCCTACGAGCAGTACTTC. It encodes CASSSSGTRAYEQYF.

This sequence joins TRBV5-4 and TRBJ2-2, with D possibly being TRBD1 (5 bases). The V and J ends lost 0 bases and 5 bases respectively, with 8 bases between them. Germline loops: CDR1 SGHNT, CDR2 YYREEE (reference sequence). The CDR3 consists of 14 residues. CDR3 sequence (DNA): TGTGCCAGCAGCTTGGCAGGGCGGACCGGGGAGCTGTTTTTT. Residues: CASSLAGRTGELFF. The whole variable domain, remainder taken from reference TRBV5-4 and TRBJ2-2, is ETGVTQSPTHLIKTRGQQVTLRCSSQSGHNTVSWYQQALGQGPQFIFQYYREEENGRGNFPPRFSGLQFPNYSSELNVNALELDDSALYLCASSLAGRTGELFFGEGSRLTVL.